Each of the 22 T cell receptor beta chains below was sequenced from the same sample in a study of T cell responses to AZD1222 COVID-19 vaccine. Data came from immunoSEQ multiplex PCR; TCRdb stores just in-frame clones and leaves some out. The table records about 150,000 clones, more than 90% of them present only once. The sequenced sample was peripheral blood, obtained on day 0 of AZD1222 vaccination. The origin of the receptors is an adult in good health.

This chain uses TRBV28 with TRBJ1-2; the D is unclear. CDR1 MDHEN and CDR2 SYDVKM come from the germline V gene. V shed 5 bases and J shed 5 bases, with 9 bases lying between them. The CDR3 length is 12 residues. The CDR3 DNA is TGTGCCAGCAGTGCCCTCCGGTATGGCTACACCTTC. Its protein product is CASSALRYGYTF.

The chain recombines TRBV18 with TRBJ2-1, with 8 nucleotides matching TRBD2. The junction had 8 bases not matched to a gene; V was cut back by 3 bases and J by 7 bases. This CDR3 contains 15 residues. Germline V gene lookup returns CDR1 KGHSH and CDR2 LQKENI. In nucleotides, the CDR3 is TGTGCCAGCTCACCTTCAGCGGGAGCGTCTAATGAGCAGTTCTTC. Translated, it gives CASSPSAGASNEQFF.

The chain employs TRBV7-9 and TRBJ1-2; 7 nucleotides line up with TRBD1. CDR1 is SEHNR and CDR2 is FQNEAQ in the germline V gene (reference sequence). This CDR3 comprises 16 residues. J was trimmed by 3 bases and V by 3 bases; bases with no gene match: 10. The CDR3 nucleotides are TGTGCCAGCAGCTTCTCGACAGGGCCGAACCACTATGGCTACACCTTC. Protein sequence: CASSFSTGPNHYGYTF.

The V gene is TRBV11-2, the J gene TRBJ1-2; D gene uncertain. The CDR3 extends over 14 amino acids. Trimming stripped 3 bases from V and 2 bases from J, with 10 bases between. Looked up from germline, CDR1 is SGHAT and CDR2 is FQNNGV. In nucleotides, the CDR3 is TGTGCCAGCAGCTTCCAGGATACCAACTATGGCTACACCTTC. Its protein product is CASSFQDTNYGYTF.

The V gene is TRBV9, the J gene TRBJ1-4; D is possibly TRBD1 (6 bases). V dropped 6 bases and J dropped 0 bases, with 12 bases sitting between them. Germline assignment: CDR1 SGDLS and CDR2 YYNGEE. The length of the CDR3 is 15 residues. The CDR3 protein is CASTPGQATNEKLFF. The DNA of the CDR3 is TGTGCCAGCACCCCGGGACAAGCAACTAATGAAAAACTGTTTTTT.

In its sample, this clone was seen once. The sample contains more than one DNA sequence encoding this CDR3. This rearrangement joins TRBV11-2 to TRBJ1-5, with D hard to call. CDR3 length: 13 amino acids. Germline V gives CDR1 SGHAT, CDR2 FQNNGV. V dropped 3 bases and J dropped 7 bases, with 10 bases sitting between them. CDR3 sequence: CASSFGENQPQHF. The CDR3 DNA reads as TGTGCCAGCAGCTTTGGAGAGAACCAGCCCCAGCATTTT. The full variable domain, completed using reference TRBV11-2 and TRBJ1-5, is EAGVAQSPRYKIIEKRQSVAFWCNPISGHATLYWYQQILGQGPKLLIQFQNNGVVDDSQLPKDRFSAERLKGVDSTLKIQPAKLEDSAVYLCASSFGENQPQHFGDGTRLSIL.

This chain uses TRBV6-5 with TRBJ1-5, with a tentative D call TRBD1 (5 bases). This CDR3 region has 14 residues. Germline-derived CDR1 and CDR2 are MNHEY and SVGAGI. Trimming removed 6 bases from V and 2 bases from J, with 11 bases in between. The CDR3 is CASSQGVGNQPQHF. DNA of the CDR3: TGTGCCAGCAGCCAGGGCGTCGGCAATCAGCCCCAGCATTTT.

The V gene is TRBV15, the J gene TRBJ1-2; D not certain. Germline V gene lookup returns CDR1 LNHNV and CDR2 YYDKDF (reference sequence). Trimming took off 0 bases at V and 8 bases at J, with 16 bases between the two ends. The CDR3 consists of 15 residues. This CDR3 is CATSREADSYEGYTF. In nucleotides, the CDR3 is TGTGCCACCAGCAGAGAGGCGGATTCCTATGAAGGCTACACCTTC. Full variable domain (outside the CDR3, taken from reference TRBV15 and TRBJ1-2): DAMVIQNPRYQVTQFGKPVTLSCSQTLNHNVMYWYQQKSSQAPKLLFHYYDKDFNNEADTPDNFQSRRPNTSFCFLDIRSPGLGDTAMYLCATSREADSYEGYTFGSGTRLTVV.

The chain couples TRBV7-3 to TRBJ2-5, with 10 bases fitting TRBD2. V trimming: 5 bases; J trimming: 1 base; junction bases outside the gene matches: 7. The CDR3 loop spans 16 amino acids. Germline assignment: CDR1 SGHTA and CDR2 FQGTGA. In DNA, the CDR3 is TGTGCCAGCAGCCTGGGACTAGCGCCCGTCCAAGAGACCCAGTACTTC. The encoded protein is CASSLGLAPVQETQYF.

The V gene is TRBV7-6, the J gene TRBJ2-2; D is unclear. CDR3 size: 15 residues. Trimming shortened V by 4 bases and J by 2 bases, and 11 bases separated the two germline ends. The V gene's germline CDR1 is SGHVS and CDR2 FNYEAQ. CDR3 amino acids: CASSSLTLNTGELFF. As DNA, the CDR3 is TGTGCCAGCAGCTCTTTGACTCTAAACACCGGGGAGCTGTTTTTT.

The chain is built from TRBV4-3 and TRBJ2-7; 10 bases map to TRBD2. Trimming took 0 bases from V and 2 from J; bases not matched to a gene: 4. The CDR3 is 16 amino acids. Germline CDR1 reads LGHNA; CDR2 reads YSLEER. CDR3 in DNA: TGCGCCAGCAGCCAAGATTTTGGACTAGCGGCCTACGAGCAGTACTTC. Amino acids: CASSQDFGLAAYEQYF.

The rearrangement uses TRBV12-3 or TRBV12-4 and TRBJ2-1; perhaps TRBD1 as D (7 bases). The CDR3 spans 13 residues. The germline V and J ends were trimmed by 4 bases and 11 bases, with 15 bases remaining between them. The CDR3 nucleotides read TGTGCCAGCAGTTCGGGACAGCTAGCGCAGCAGTTCTTC. This codes for CASSSGQLAQQFF.

J is TRBJ2-1 and V is TRBV24-1; maybe TRBD2 (6 bases). CDR1 is KGHDR and CDR2 is SFDVKD in the germline V gene. Trimming removed 2 bases from V and 4 bases from J, with 11 bases in between. The CDR3 is made up of 15 amino acids. CDR3 region: CATSDWDSRYNEQFF. The CDR3 region has the DNA TGTGCCACCAGTGATTGGGACTCGCGATACAATGAGCAGTTCTTC.

The chain is built from TRBV10-3 and TRBJ1-4, with TRBD1 as a possible D gene (5 bases). The V and J ends lost 0 bases and 8 bases respectively, with 16 bases between them. Germline V lookup: CDR1 ENHRY, CDR2 SYGVKD. The CDR3 spans 16 residues. CDR3 sequence: CAISESFFQGREKLFF. The DNA for the CDR3 is TGTGCCATCAGTGAGTCGTTCTTTCAGGGTAGAGAAAAACTGTTTTTT.

This chain connects TRBV30 to TRBJ1-2; 10 bases line up with TRBD1. There are 12 residues in the CDR3. Germline CDR1 reads GTSNPN; CDR2 reads SVGIG (reference sequence). The trim removed 8 bases at V and 7 bases at J, leaving 7 bases unmatched. CDR3 loop: CARYRDRGGYTF. The CDR3 DNA sequence: TGTGCCCGCTACCGGGACAGGGGTGGCTACACCTTC.

The CDR3 DNA reads as TGTGCCAGCAGTACGGGACAGGGGGCCTACGAGCAGTACTTC. Translated, it gives CASSTGQGAYEQYF. This sequence joins TRBV2 and TRBJ2-7; 11 bases fit TRBD1. With V trimmed by 5 bases and J by 2 bases, 2 bases remained unmatched. Germline V gene data show CDR1 as SNHLY and CDR2 as FYNNEI. The CDR3 runs 14 residues.

This chain uses TRBV27 with TRBJ2-5, with 15 bases lining up with TRBD2. J gave up 5 bases and V 3 bases, and 1 base lay outside the gene matches. Germline CDR1 is MNHEY and CDR2 is SMNVEV (reference sequence). The CDR3 length is 15 residues. CDR3 region: CASSFGTSGGETQYF. The CDR3 DNA follows: TGTGCCAGCAGTTTTGGGACTAGCGGGGGGGAGACCCAGTACTTC.

The rearrangement uses TRBV2 and TRBJ1-1; D possibly corresponds to TRBD1 (5 bases). This CDR3 comprises 13 residues. With 8 bases removed from V and 2 bases from J, the gap between germline ends came to 12 bases. CDR1 is SNHLY and CDR2 is FYNNEI in the germline V gene. CDR3 DNA sequence: TGTGCCAGCGGGAGACAGCCCAACACTGAAGCTTTCTTT. Its protein is CASGRQPNTEAFF.

The J gene is TRBJ1-6, the V gene TRBV7-2, with D hard to call. Per the germline V gene, CDR1 is SGHTA and CDR2 is FQGNSA. Trimming stripped 5 bases from V and 7 bases from J, with 6 bases between. The CDR3 is 12 residues long. CDR3 region: CASSASNSPLHF. The CDR3 DNA reads TGTGCCAGCAGCGCGAGCAATTCACCCCTCCACTTT. The full variable domain, its missing parts supplied by reference TRBV7-2 and TRBJ1-6, is GAGVSQSPSNKVTEKGKDVELRCDPISGHTALYWYRQSLGQGLEFLIYFQGNSAPDKSGLPSDRFSAERTGGSVSTLTIQRTQQEDSAVYLCASSASNSPLHFGNGTRLTVT.

This sequence joins TRBV5-8 and TRBJ2-6; D uncertain. There are 15 residues in the CDR3. Germline loops: CDR1 SGHTS, CDR2 YDEGEE. V lost 0 bases to trimming and J lost 1 base, with 5 bases between them. The CDR3 loop reads CASSLVVSGANVLTF. The CDR3 DNA follows: TGTGCCAGCAGCTTGGTGGTATCTGGGGCCAACGTCCTGACTTTC. Variable domain in full (rest from reference TRBV5-8 and TRBJ2-6): EAGVTQSPTHLIKTRGQQATLRCSPISGHTSVYWYQQALGLGLQFLLWYDEGEERNRGNFPPRFSGRQFPNYSSELNVNALELEDSALYLCASSLVVSGANVLTFGAGSRLTVL.

This chain joins TRBV30 and TRBJ1-1; tentatively, D is TRBD1 (5 bases). The CDR3 is 15 residues long. CDR1 is GTSNPN and CDR2 is SVGIG in the germline V gene (reference sequence). V was clipped by 4 bases and J by 1 base, with 16 bases between them. CDR3 region: CAWTGRGVWNTEAFF. CDR3 bases: TGTGCCTGGACTGGACGGGGGGTTTGGAACACTGAAGCTTTCTTT.

The chain is built from TRBV29-1 and TRBJ1-1; 7 nucleotides align to TRBD1. The CDR3 consists of 13 residues. Germline V CDR1 and CDR2: SQVTM, ANQGSEA. J gave up 5 bases and V 7 bases, and 10 bases lay outside the gene matches. The CDR3 nucleotides read TGCAGCGCGACAGGGCGATTGGGGACTGAAGCTTTCTTT. The encoded protein is CSATGRLGTEAFF.